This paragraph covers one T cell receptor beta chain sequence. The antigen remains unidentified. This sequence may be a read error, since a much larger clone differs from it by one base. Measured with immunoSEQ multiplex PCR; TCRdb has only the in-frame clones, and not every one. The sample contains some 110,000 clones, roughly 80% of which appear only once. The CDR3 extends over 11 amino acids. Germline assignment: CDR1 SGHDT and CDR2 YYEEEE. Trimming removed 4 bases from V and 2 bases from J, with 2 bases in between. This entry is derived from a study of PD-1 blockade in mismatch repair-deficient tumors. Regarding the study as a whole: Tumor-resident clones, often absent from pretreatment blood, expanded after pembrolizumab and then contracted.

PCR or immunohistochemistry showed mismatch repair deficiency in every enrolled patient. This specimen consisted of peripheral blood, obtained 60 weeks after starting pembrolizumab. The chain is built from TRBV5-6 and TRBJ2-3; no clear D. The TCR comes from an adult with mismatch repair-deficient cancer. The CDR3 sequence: CASSLTDTQYF. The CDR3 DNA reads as TGTGCCAGCAGCCTCACAGATACGCAGTATTTT.